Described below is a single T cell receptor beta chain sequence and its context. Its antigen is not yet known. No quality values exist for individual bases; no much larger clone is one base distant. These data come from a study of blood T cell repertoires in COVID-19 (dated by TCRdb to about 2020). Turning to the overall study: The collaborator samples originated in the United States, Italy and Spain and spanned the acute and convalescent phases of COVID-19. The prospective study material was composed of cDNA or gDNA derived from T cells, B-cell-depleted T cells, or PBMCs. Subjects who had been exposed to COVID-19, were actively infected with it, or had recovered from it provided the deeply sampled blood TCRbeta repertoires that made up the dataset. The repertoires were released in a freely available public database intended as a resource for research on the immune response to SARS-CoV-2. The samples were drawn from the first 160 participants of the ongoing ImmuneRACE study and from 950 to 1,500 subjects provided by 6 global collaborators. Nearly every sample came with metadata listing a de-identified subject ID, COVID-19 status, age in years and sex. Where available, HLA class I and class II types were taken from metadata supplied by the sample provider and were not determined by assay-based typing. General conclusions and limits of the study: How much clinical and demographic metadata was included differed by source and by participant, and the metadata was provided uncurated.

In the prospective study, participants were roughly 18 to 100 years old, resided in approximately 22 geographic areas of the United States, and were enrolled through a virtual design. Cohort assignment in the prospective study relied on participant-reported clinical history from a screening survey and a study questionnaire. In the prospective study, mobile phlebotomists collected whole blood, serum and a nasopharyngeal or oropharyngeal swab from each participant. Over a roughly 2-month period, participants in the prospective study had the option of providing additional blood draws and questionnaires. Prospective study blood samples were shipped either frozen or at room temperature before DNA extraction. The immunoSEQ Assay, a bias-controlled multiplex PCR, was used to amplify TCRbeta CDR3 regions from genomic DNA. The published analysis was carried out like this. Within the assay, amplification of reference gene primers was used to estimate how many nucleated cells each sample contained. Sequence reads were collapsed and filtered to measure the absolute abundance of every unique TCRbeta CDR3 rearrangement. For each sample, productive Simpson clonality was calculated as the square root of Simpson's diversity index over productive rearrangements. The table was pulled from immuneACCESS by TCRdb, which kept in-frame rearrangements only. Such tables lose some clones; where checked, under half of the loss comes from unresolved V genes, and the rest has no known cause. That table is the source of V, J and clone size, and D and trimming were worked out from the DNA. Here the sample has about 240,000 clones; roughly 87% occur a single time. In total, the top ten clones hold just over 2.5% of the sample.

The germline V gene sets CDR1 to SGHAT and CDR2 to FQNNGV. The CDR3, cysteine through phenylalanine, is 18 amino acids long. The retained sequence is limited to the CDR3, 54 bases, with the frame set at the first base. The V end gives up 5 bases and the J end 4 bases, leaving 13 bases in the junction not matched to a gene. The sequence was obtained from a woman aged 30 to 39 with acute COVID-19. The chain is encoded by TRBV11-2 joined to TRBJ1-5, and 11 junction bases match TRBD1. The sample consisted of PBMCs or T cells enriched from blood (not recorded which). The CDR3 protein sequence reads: CASSPRAFGQGANQPQHF. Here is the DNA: TGTGCCAGCAGCCCTCGCGCGTTCGGACAGGGGGCAAATCAGCCCCAGCATTTT.